This TCR beta chain was retrieved from a study of T cell changes during pregnancy in multiple sclerosis. The repertoire was sequenced with immunoSEQ multiplex PCR; TCRdb's copy has only in-frame clones and lacks some. This repertoire shows roughly 30,000 clones, 70% to 90% found once; its top ten account for 8%. CDR1 and CDR2 from the germline V gene are SGHTA and FQGTGA. Trimming took 2 bases from V and 5 from J; bases not matched to a gene: 10. CDR3 size: 17 residues. The J gene is TRBJ2-5, the V gene TRBV7-3, with 11 bases that match TRBD2. The TCR comes from a female donor with multiple sclerosis, enrolled in a pregnancy study. Material: CD8+ T cells from peripheral blood mononuclear cells, obtained before pregnancy. CDR3 protein: CASSLGTSGWAGETQYF. Written as DNA, the CDR3 is TGTGCCAGCAGCTTAGGGACTAGCGGTTGGGCGGGGGAGACCCAGTACTTC. Full variable domain (remainder filled in from reference TRBV7-3 and TRBJ2-5): GAGVSQTPSNKVTEKGKYVELRCDPISGHTALYWYRQSLGQGPEFLIYFQGTGAADDSGLPNDRFFAVRPEGSVSTLKIQRTERGDSAVYLCASSLGTSGWAGETQYFGPGTRLLVL.